This T cell receptor beta chain appears in the sequencing data of a study of T cell responses to AZD1222 COVID-19 vaccine. Using immunoSEQ multiplex PCR, the repertoire was profiled, and TCRdb retains in-frame clones only, with some absent. The data contain roughly 140,000 clones, 88% of them singletons. CDR3 length equals 14 residues. V dropped 4 bases and J dropped 4; count of bases not matched to a gene: 9. In germline, CDR1 is GTSNPN, CDR2 SVGIG (reference sequence). The rearrangement links TRBV30 to TRBJ1-1, with 7 bases fitting TRBD1. This sample comprised peripheral blood, obtained on day 0 of AZD1222 vaccination. The sequence was obtained from an adult in good health. The CDR3 DNA follows: TGTGCCTGGACCTGGCGCAGGGGGTTCACTGAAGCTTTCTTT. The encoded protein is CAWTWRRGFTEAFF.